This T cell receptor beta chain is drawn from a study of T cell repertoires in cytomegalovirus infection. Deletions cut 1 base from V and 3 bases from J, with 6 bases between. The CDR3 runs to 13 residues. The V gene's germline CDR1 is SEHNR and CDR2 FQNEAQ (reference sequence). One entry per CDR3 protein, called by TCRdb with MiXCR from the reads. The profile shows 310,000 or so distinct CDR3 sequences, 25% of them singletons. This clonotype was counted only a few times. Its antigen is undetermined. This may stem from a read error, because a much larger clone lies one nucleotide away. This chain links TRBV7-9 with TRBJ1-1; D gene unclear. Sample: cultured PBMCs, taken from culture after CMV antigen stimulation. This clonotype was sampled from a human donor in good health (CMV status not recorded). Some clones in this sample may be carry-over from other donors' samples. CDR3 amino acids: CASSLVWDTEAFF. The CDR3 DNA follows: TGTGCCAGCAGCTTAGTTTGGGACACTGAAGCTTTCTTT.